This TCR beta chain appears in the sequencing data of a study of blood T cell repertoires in COVID-19. About the study: The United States, Italy and Spain provided the acute and convalescent COVID-19 samples. Sample material is recorded as cDNA or gDNA derived from T cells, B-cell-depleted T cells, or PBMCs.

Per the original data handling: Estimation of nucleated cell counts relied on the amplification of reference gene primers. Some clones are missing from TCRdb's copy, which holds only in-frame ones; the method was immunoSEQ multiplex PCR. The V and J calls and clone size were taken over from that table, and D and trimming were inferred from the DNA. Of 400,000 or so clones in the sample, more than 85% were seen once. J lost 8 bases, V lost 7 bases, and 7 bases had no gene match. The CDR3 spans 13 residues. The TCR comes from a human donor in a cohort sampled during active COVID-19. The chain links TRBV6-7 to TRBJ1-2, with 10 bases identical to TRBD1. TRBV6-7 is given ORF status, its function remaining uncertain. The sample was peripheral blood. DNA for the CDR3: TGTGCCAGCACCATGGACAGGGGGGTCGGCTACACCTTC. The encoded protein is CASTMDRGVGYTF.